The present T cell receptor beta chain was sequenced within a study of human T cells and chemical hapten exposure. Time point: patch test 2, 6 weeks after DPC sensitization. Treatment specified: therapeutic diphenylcyclopropenone sensitization with weekly scalp DPC. Each CDR3 protein is one row after TCRdb ran MiXCR on the RACE reads. This table holds 80,000 to 95,000 distinct CDR3 sequences, roughly 9.6% found once. The CDR3 totals 14 residues. The V and J ends lost 0 bases and 0 bases respectively, with 3 bases between them. Germline V gives CDR1 MNHEY, CDR2 SVGAGI. The clonotype comes from a man between 40 and 49 years old with alopecia areata. Some clones in this sample may be carry-over from other donors' samples. Source: whole blood, taken in connection with sensitization to the hapten diphenylcyclopropenone (DPC). The chain combines TRBV6-5 with TRBJ1-3; the D is unclear. CDR3 sequence (DNA): TGTGCCAGCAGTTACTCGAGCTCTGGAAACACCATATATTTT. Encoded protein: CASSYSSSGNTIYF.